The next 15 T cell receptor beta chains were all read from a single sample in a study of T cell changes during pregnancy in multiple sclerosis. Generated by immunoSEQ multiplex PCR, the TCRdb table keeps only in-frame clones and is missing some. The data contain around 63,000 clones, about nine tenths of them seen just once; the ten biggest clones take up 2% to 2.5%. Sequenced material: peripheral blood, taken in the third trimester of pregnancy. The receptors were sampled from a female donor in good health, enrolled as a control in a pregnancy study.

The rearrangement uses TRBV9 and TRBJ2-7; unclear D gene. Trimming shortened V by 0 bases and J by 1 base, and 11 bases separated the two germline ends. CDR1 and CDR2 from the germline V gene are SGDLS and YYNGEE. The CDR3 contains 15 residues. CDR3 nucleotides: TGTGCCAGCAGCGTAGCTCCACCCTATTCCTACGAGCAGTACTTC. Translation gives CASSVAPPYSYEQYF.

This chain's CDR3 is CASSPQKGQGAYGYTF. In nucleotides, the CDR3 is TGTGCCAGCAGTCCCCAAAAGGGACAGGGGGCATATGGCTACACCTTC. The chain carries TRBV28 and TRBJ1-2; 12 nucleotides match TRBD1. CDR1 and CDR2 from the germline V gene are MDHEN and SYDVKM. This CDR3 is 16 amino acids long. The junction had 9 bases not matched to a gene; V was cut back by 5 bases and J by 5 bases.

CDR3 nucleotides: TGTGCCAGCAGCCGACAGGGAGCCTACGAGCAGTACTTC. Its protein is CASSRQGAYEQYF. The chain links TRBV28 to TRBJ2-7; 7 bases agree with TRBD1. The ends lost 6 bases at V and 2 bases at J; junction bases unmatched: 4. The CDR3 has 13 residues. Germline-derived CDR1 and CDR2 are MDHEN and SYDVKM.

The chain joins TRBV29-1 to TRBJ1-2, with TRBD1 as a possible D gene (5 bases). This CDR3 has 12 residues. Germline CDR1 SQVTM, CDR2 ANQGSEA. The ends were cut back, 1 base at V and 8 bases at J, with 11 bases in the middle. The CDR3 region is CSVEGAGWGYTF. Written as DNA, the CDR3 is TGCAGCGTTGAAGGGGCAGGGTGGGGCTACACCTTC.

The sample holds a few counts of this clone. The rearrangement links TRBV9 to TRBJ1-2; D call uncertain. Germline values: CDR1 SGDLS, CDR2 YYNGEE. Trimming cost V 3 bases and J 10 bases, with 4 bases left between them. This CDR3 has 9 residues. The CDR3 DNA reads as TGTGCCAGCAGCGCGTTCTACACCTTC. Amino acid sequence: CASSAFYTF.

The chain employs TRBV6-5 and TRBJ1-5; 10 bases match TRBD1. Unmatched junction bases numbered 4, after V lost 7 bases and J lost 7 bases. This CDR3 contains 13 residues. CDR1 and CDR2 (germline): MNHEY, SVGAGI. As DNA, the CDR3 is TGTGCCAGCACCGGACAGGGGGGACAGCCCCAGCATTTT. Its translation is CASTGQGGQPQHF.

The chain links TRBV10-3 to TRBJ2-2; 9 bases map to TRBD2. CDR3 size: 15 residues. V gave up 4 bases and J gave up 3 bases; unmatched junction bases: 3. Germline loops: CDR1 ENHRY, CDR2 SYGVKD. CDR3 region: CAISVRTSDTGELFF. The CDR3 DNA sequence: TGTGCCATCAGTGTAAGGACTAGCGACACCGGGGAGCTGTTTTTT.

This clone appeared once. The rearrangement uses TRBV28 and TRBJ1-1, with a possible D match to TRBD1 (6 bases). This CDR3 spans 13 amino acids. Germline CDR1 MDHEN, CDR2 SYDVKM. V was trimmed by 5 bases and J by 10 bases, leaving 17 bases between them. The CDR3 protein is CASSIQGPSGAFF. CDR3 DNA: TGTGCCAGCAGTATACAGGGTCCGAGTGGAGCTTTCTTT.

V is TRBV29-1 and J is TRBJ2-1; 12 bases fit TRBD2. The junction had 10 bases not matched to a gene; V was cut back by 7 bases and J by 9 bases. Germline V gives CDR1 SQVTM, CDR2 ANQGSEA. The CDR3 spans 14 residues. The CDR3 region has the DNA TGCAGCGGGAATCTAGCGGGAGGGCCAGGTGAGCAGTTCTTC. This codes for CSGNLAGGPGEQFF.

The CDR3 region has the DNA TGTGCCAGCAGTGAATGGACAGGGTCCTACGAGCAGTACTTC. It codes for CASSEWTGSYEQYF. The genes are TRBV6-5 and TRBJ2-7, with 8 bases matching TRBD1. V shed 5 bases and J 1 base; nucleotides not matched to a gene: 4. This CDR3 is 14 amino acids long. From germline, CDR1 is MNHEY and CDR2 SVGAGI.

The chain uses TRBV5-1 and TRBJ2-3, with TRBD1 identical over 8 bases. V lost 4 bases, J lost 3 bases, and 4 bases stayed unmatched. Germline V lookup: CDR1 SGHRS, CDR2 YFSETQ. This CDR3 contains 14 residues. This CDR3 is CASSPDRETDTQYF. The CDR3 region has the DNA TGCGCCAGCAGCCCGGACAGGGAGACAGATACGCAGTATTTT. The full variable domain, its missing parts supplied by reference TRBV5-1 and TRBJ2-3, is KAGVTQTPRYLIKTRGQQVTLSCSPISGHRSVSWYQQTPGQGLQFLFEYFSETQRNKGNFPGRFSGRQFSNSRSEMNVSTLELGDSALYLCASSPDRETDTQYFGPGTRLTVL.

The V call is TRBV5-4, the J call TRBJ1-1; D call uncertain. This CDR3 contains 13 residues. Trimming shortened V by 0 bases and J by 7 bases, and 10 bases separated the two germline ends. Germline CDR1 SGHNT, CDR2 YYREEE (reference sequence). The chain's CDR3 is CASSLGLDREAFF. CDR3 bases: TGTGCCAGCAGCTTGGGACTGGATCGTGAAGCTTTCTTT.

This sequence joins TRBV2 and TRBJ2-1; TRBD1 matches 8 bases. The J segment lost 5 bases and the V segment lost 7 bases, leaving 7 bases of the junction unmatched. Germline V lookup: CDR1 SNHLY, CDR2 FYNNEI. The CDR3 length is 14 residues. The CDR3 DNA sequence: TGTGCCAGCAAAGGGGACAGGCTCAACAATGAGCAGTTCTTC. As protein: CASKGDRLNNEQFF. Using reference TRBV2 and TRBJ2-1 for the parts outside the CDR3, the full variable domain is EPEVTQTPSHQVTQMGQEVILRCVPISNHLYFYWYRQILGQKVEFLVSFYNNEISEKSEIFDDQFSVERPDGSNFTLKIRSTKLEDSAMYFCASKGDRLNNEQFFGPGTRLTVL.

V and J are TRBV18 and TRBJ2-1, with D uncertain. The V and J ends lost 4 bases and 8 bases respectively, with 6 bases between them. This CDR3 has 11 residues. Germline assignment: CDR1 KGHSH and CDR2 LQKENI. The CDR3 coding sequence is TGTGCCAGCTCACAAGAGGATGAGCAGTTCTTC. The encoded protein is CASSQEDEQFF.

The chain recombines TRBV7-9 with TRBJ2-3, with 8 bases fitting TRBD1. J lost 8 bases, V lost 5 bases, and 12 bases had no gene match. The CDR3 is made up of 15 amino acids. Germline CDR1 and CDR2: SEHNR and FQNEAQ (reference sequence). The CDR3 here is CASSPGQGGVGTQYF. The CDR3 DNA sequence: TGTGCCAGCAGCCCAGGACAGGGAGGAGTTGGTACGCAGTATTTT.